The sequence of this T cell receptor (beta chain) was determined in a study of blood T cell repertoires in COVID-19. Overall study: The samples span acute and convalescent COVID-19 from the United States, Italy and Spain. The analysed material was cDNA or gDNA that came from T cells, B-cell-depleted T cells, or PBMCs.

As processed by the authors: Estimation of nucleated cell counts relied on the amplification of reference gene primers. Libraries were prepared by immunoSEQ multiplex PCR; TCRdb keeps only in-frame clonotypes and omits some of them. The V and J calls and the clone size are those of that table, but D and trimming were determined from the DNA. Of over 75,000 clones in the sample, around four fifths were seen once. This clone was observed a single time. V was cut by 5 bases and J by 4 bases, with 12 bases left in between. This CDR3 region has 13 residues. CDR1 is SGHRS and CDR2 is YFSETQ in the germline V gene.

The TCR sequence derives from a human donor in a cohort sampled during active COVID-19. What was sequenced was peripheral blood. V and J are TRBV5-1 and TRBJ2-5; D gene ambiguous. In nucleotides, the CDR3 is TGCGCCAGCAGGCTGGCAATGGCAGAGACCCAGTACTTC. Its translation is CASRLAMAETQYF.